A single sample is the source of the 2 T cell receptor beta chains below, sequenced in a study of cytomegalovirus exposure and HLA in healthy donors. PCR involved 60 Vbeta and 13 Jbeta primers. Sequenced by immunoSEQ multiplex PCR; TCRdb stores in-frame clones only, minus some. The data hold about 160,000 clones, with 55% to 80% observed a single time. The sequenced sample consisted of PBMCs. Every receptor here comes from a woman aged 18-29 years in good health and CMV-seropositive.

The chain recombines TRBV29-1 with TRBJ1-2; 10 nucleotides align to TRBD1. J lost 2 bases, V lost 3 bases, and 6 bases had no gene match. This CDR3 has 15 amino acids. Germline lookup yields CDR1 SQVTM and CDR2 ANQGSEA. CDR3 in DNA: TGCAGCGTTGACCCCGGGACAGGGGAAAACTATGGCTACACCTTC. Protein sequence: CSVDPGTGENYGYTF.

The V and J genes are TRBV7-2 and TRBJ2-7, with 11 bases fitting TRBD2. Germline CDR1 is SGHTA and CDR2 is FQGNSA. The ends lost 5 bases at V and 7 bases at J; junction bases unmatched: 7. The CDR3 has 14 residues. In nucleotides, the CDR3 is TGTGCCAGCAGCGGGACTAGCGGTTTTCGAGAGCAGTACTTC. This codes for CASSGTSGFREQYF.